Shown below are 11 T cell receptor beta chains from a single sample sequenced in a study of OX40 agonist ivuxolimab in advanced cancers. Receptor amplification or capture employed the immunoSEQ multiplex PCR assay. TCRdb took this table from immuneACCESS and kept in-frame rearrangements with V and J called. Such tables lack part of the clones; where checked against another copy, unresolved V genes explain under half of the gap, and the rest is unexplained. Counted in this sample were approximately 82,000 clones; 85% to 90% of them appeared once. 1.5% to 2.5% of the sample is in the top ten clones. The sample consisted of CD4+ or CD8+ T cells sorted from blood, taken in a trial of the OX40 agonist ivuxolimab. The origin of the receptors is an adult with an advanced solid tumor such as melanoma, head and neck, liver or kidney cancer.

The J gene is TRBJ2-3, the V gene TRBV25-1; D is possibly TRBD1 (6 bases). The CDR3 covers 12 residues. Looked up from germline, CDR1 is MGHDK and CDR2 is SYGVNS. Trimming pared 4 bases from V and 6 bases from J, leaving 8 bases between. The CDR3 region is CASSAQGDTQYF. The CDR3 DNA follows: TGTGCCAGCAGTGCTCAGGGGGATACGCAGTATTTT.

The rearrangement uses TRBV10-1 and TRBJ2-7; 7 positions match TRBD2. J was trimmed by 2 bases and V by 3 bases; bases with no gene match: 4. The CDR3 spans 14 residues. Germline V lookup: CDR1 WNHNN, CDR2 SYGVQD (reference sequence). The CDR3 here is CASSDGGTTYEQYF. The CDR3 coding sequence is TGCGCCAGCAGTGACGGCGGGACTACCTACGAGCAGTACTTC.

This clone was seen more than once but under ten times. The chain combines TRBV9 with TRBJ2-4, with D perhaps given as TRBD1 or TRBD2 (5 bases each). The V and J ends lost 4 bases and 8 bases respectively, with 16 bases between them. The CDR3 is 14 amino acids. Germline loops: CDR1 SGDLS, CDR2 YYNGEE. CDR3 sequence: CASSIGTLGDIQYF. The CDR3 nucleotides are TGTGCCAGCAGCATTGGGACCCTGGGGGACATTCAGTACTTC.

The chain recombines TRBV4-1 with TRBJ2-7; tentatively, D is TRBD1 or TRBD2 (5 bases each). V dropped 4 bases and J dropped 0 bases, with 16 bases sitting between them. CDR1 is MGHRA, CDR2 YSYEKL, per germline. The CDR3 has 16 amino acids. CDR3 sequence: CASSRVSRDGSYEQYF. DNA of the CDR3: TGCGCCAGCAGCCGAGTAAGTCGGGACGGCTCCTACGAGCAGTACTTC.

This rearrangement joins TRBV23-1 to TRBJ2-4; D not certain. TRBV23-1 is sorted into the ORF group, with uncertain function. This CDR3 spans 12 amino acids. V gave up 1 base and J gave up 15 bases, with 13 bases separating them. For the CDR3, the DNA is TGCGCCAGCAGTCAATTCGGTGCACGGTCGTACTTC. Translation: CASSQFGARSYF.

The chain combines TRBV5-1 with TRBJ2-1; 8 nucleotides agree with TRBD1. Per the germline V gene, CDR1 is SGHRS and CDR2 is YFSETQ. The CDR3 length is 16 residues. After removal of 4 bases from V and 4 bases from J, the junction contained 10 bases not matched to a gene. CDR3 amino acids: CASSPGGRGQYNEQFF. The CDR3 bases are TGCGCCAGCAGCCCTGGTGGCAGGGGGCAGTACAATGAGCAGTTCTTC.

The chain has TRBV5-4 and TRBJ2-1; 7 nucleotides match TRBD2. The CDR3 is 15 amino acids. After removal of 4 bases from V and 2 bases from J, the junction contained 6 bases not matched to a gene. The V gene's germline CDR1 is SGHNT and CDR2 YYREEE (reference sequence). CDR3 in DNA: TGTGCCAGCAGCCCCGCGGGAGCCCCCTACAATGAGCAGTTCTTC. Translation gives CASSPAGAPYNEQFF.

The V call is TRBV18, the J call TRBJ1-2, with D tentatively TRBD1 (5 bases). The CDR3 sequence is 14 residues long. Germline V gene lookup returns CDR1 KGHSH and CDR2 LQKENI. Trimming shortened V by 3 bases and J by 4 bases, and 12 bases separated the two germline ends. CDR3 nucleotide sequence: TGTGCCAGCTCACCCGAACCAGACAGCTATGGCTACACCTTC. Translation: CASSPEPDSYGYTF.

This clone was detected a few times. V gene TRBV6-5 combines with J gene TRBJ1-4, with 8 bases matching TRBD1. This CDR3 has 16 residues. Trimming took 0 bases from V and 6 from J; bases not matched to a gene: 6. Germline lookup yields CDR1 MNHEY and CDR2 SVGAGI. The CDR3 reads CASSYSSGQGDEKLFF. CDR3 bases: TGTGCCAGCAGTTACTCGTCTGGACAGGGAGATGAAAAACTGTTTTTT.

The rearrangement links TRBV15 to TRBJ2-7; D unclear. The CDR3 runs 15 residues. Trimming took off 0 bases at V and 13 bases at J, with 22 bases between the two ends. Per the germline V gene, CDR1 is LNHNV and CDR2 is YYDKDF (reference sequence). The CDR3 sequence: CATSRDRTPSVLNYF. In nucleotides, the CDR3 is TGTGCCACCAGCAGAGATCGCACTCCATCAGTCCTAAATTACTTC. Full variable domain (rest looked up from reference TRBV15 and TRBJ2-7): DAMVIQNPRYQVTQFGKPVTLSCSQTLNHNVMYWYQQKSSQAPKLLFHYYDKDFNNEADTPDNFQSRRPNTSFCFLDIRSPGLGDTAMYLCATSRDRTPSVLNYFGPGTRLTVT.

This clone was observed a single time. V is TRBV15 and J is TRBJ2-7; TRBD2 matches at 8 bases. Germline V lookup: CDR1 LNHNV, CDR2 YYDKDF (reference sequence). V was clipped by 5 bases and J by 0 bases; unmatched bases: 6. The CDR3 has 15 amino acids. This chain's CDR3 is CATSGTSGTSYEQYF. For the CDR3, the DNA is TGTGCCACCAGCGGCACTAGCGGAACCTCCTACGAGCAGTACTTC.